A single sample is the source of the 20 T cell receptor beta chains below, sequenced in a study of T cell responses to AZD1222 COVID-19 vaccine. Data came from immunoSEQ multiplex PCR; TCRdb stores just in-frame clones and leaves some out. The sample has 95,000 to 150,000 clones; approximately 90% are singletons. The sample was peripheral blood, taken on day 0 of AZD1222 vaccination. The receptors were gathered from an adult in good health.

This chain joins TRBV27 and TRBJ2-2; D tentatively fits TRBD1 or TRBD2 (5 bases each). Trimming removed 3 bases from V and 5 bases from J, with 25 bases in between. Germline CDR1 MNHEY, CDR2 SMNVEV (reference sequence). The CDR3 consists of 19 residues. CDR3 nucleotides: TGTGCCAGCAGTTTCCAAATCGGGCCGGGACCGCCTAAAACCGGGGAGCTGTTTTTT. Protein product: CASSFQIGPGPPKTGELFF.

This rearrangement joins TRBV20-1 to TRBJ2-6; D remains unclear. Germline CDR1 is DFQATT and CDR2 is SNEGSKA (reference sequence). The CDR3 loop spans 15 amino acids. The V end lost 3 bases, the J end lost 4 bases, and 13 bases lay between the germline ends. The chain's CDR3 is CSASSSPGGANVLTF. The DNA of the CDR3 is TGCAGTGCTAGTTCGAGCCCCGGGGGGGCCAACGTCCTGACTTTC.

As concerns this clone: One junction end disagrees with the germline gene, perhaps due to a read error. The rearrangement links TRBV7-3 to TRBJ2-3; TRBD1 matches at 9 bases. CDR1 is SGHTA and CDR2 is FQGTGA in the germline V gene. The CDR3 length is 16 residues. CDR3 loop: CASRLTGGEFADTQYF. CDR3 DNA sequence: TGTGCCAGCAGGTTAACAGGGGGCGAATTCGCAGATACGCAGTATTTT.

The chain recombines TRBV5-1 with TRBJ1-1, with D uncertain. Germline values: CDR1 SGHRS, CDR2 YFSETQ. V was shortened by 4 bases and J by 3 bases, with 13 bases between the two germline ends. CDR3 length: 14 amino acids. Written as DNA, the CDR3 is TGCGCCAGCAGCCTGCATACCTGGGACACTGAAGCTTTCTTT. Amino acid sequence: CASSLHTWDTEAFF.

The chain combines TRBV19 with TRBJ1-5; 8 positions agree with TRBD1. Looked up from germline, CDR1 is LNHDA and CDR2 is SQIVND (reference sequence). There are 19 residues in the CDR3. The J segment lost 0 bases and the V segment lost 0 bases, leaving 10 bases of the junction unmatched. CDR3 DNA: TGTGCCAGTAGTATAGATCTATCCCCAGGGGGCGTTAGCAATCAGCCCCAGCATTTT. Its translation is CASSIDLSPGGVSNQPQHF. Supplemented by reference TRBV19 and TRBJ1-5, the full variable domain reads DGGITQSPKYLFRKEGQNVTLSCEQNLNHDAMYWYRQDPGQGLRLIYYSQIVNDFQKGDIAEGYSVSREKKESFPLTVTSAQKNPTAFYLCASSIDLSPGGVSNQPQHFGDGTRLSIL.

The chain links TRBV5-8 to TRBJ1-2, with a tentative D call TRBD1 (6 bases). The CDR3 totals 13 residues. Trimming took 2 bases from V and 9 from J, leaving 14 bases between them. From germline, CDR1 is SGHTS and CDR2 YDEGEE. The CDR3 sequence: CASSLSYRDSYTF. The CDR3, as DNA: TGTGCCAGCAGCTTATCCTACAGGGATAGCTACACCTTC.

CDR3 sequence (DNA): TGCAGCGTTAGGAGGGGTCCTACCGGAGATACGCAGTATTTT. Translating gives CSVRRGPTGDTQYF. The rearrangement uses TRBV29-1 and TRBJ2-3, with D possibly matching TRBD2 (6 bases). Per germline, CDR1 SQVTM and CDR2 ANQGSEA. This CDR3 has 14 residues. The V gene lost 5 bases and the J gene lost 5 bases, with 17 bases spanning the gap.

The rearrangement links TRBV27 to TRBJ1-5, with D possibly matching TRBD1 (5 bases). CDR1 is MNHEY, CDR2 SMNVEV, per germline (reference sequence). This CDR3 is built from 14 residues. The V gene lost 2 bases and the J gene lost 7 bases, with 12 bases spanning the gap. CDR3 DNA sequence: TGTGCCAGCAGTTTACGGGGGGACCTACAGCCCCAGCATTTT. Translated: CASSLRGDLQPQHF.

The chain combines TRBV12-3 or TRBV12-4 with TRBJ2-1; TRBD2 might be the D (5 bases). The CDR3 is 13 amino acids. Trimming removed 6 bases from V and 15 bases from J, with 21 bases in between. CDR3 DNA: TGTGCCAGCAGCCCGGACTCCTTAAGGGCTTGGTTCTTC. Its translation: CASSPDSLRAWFF.

CDR3 DNA sequence: TGCGCCAGCAGCTTGTCCTATGGCGGGGGGTCATACAATGAGCAGTTCTTC. Residues: CASSLSYGGGSYNEQFF. V gene TRBV5-1 combines with J gene TRBJ2-1, with 8 bases fitting TRBD2. V gave up 1 base and J gave up 4 bases; unmatched junction bases: 10. Germline V gene data show CDR1 as SGHRS and CDR2 as YFSETQ. This CDR3 contains 17 residues.

This chain uses TRBV7-9 with TRBJ1-3; tentatively, D is TRBD1 (6 bases). Looked up from germline, CDR1 is SEHNR and CDR2 is FQNEAQ (reference sequence). The CDR3 has 17 amino acids. Trimming took off 6 bases at V and 0 bases at J, with 18 bases between the two ends. For the CDR3, the DNA is TGTGCCAGCAGTTTTCCACAGGGCCCCAGCTCTGGAAACACCATATATTTT. Translation gives CASSFPQGPSSGNTIYF.

V usage is TRBV6-1 and J usage is TRBJ1-2, with D hard to call. Germline-derived CDR1 and CDR2 are MNHNS and SASEGT. The CDR3 spans 15 residues. Deletions cut 2 bases from V and 4 bases from J, with 14 bases between. CDR3 in DNA: TGTGCCAGCAGTGAACCGGGCAGCGTTACCTATGGCTACACCTTC. Its protein is CASSEPGSVTYGYTF.

A single count supports this clone. The chain couples TRBV5-4 to TRBJ1-2, with 7 nucleotides matching TRBD1. J lost 0 bases, V lost 3 bases, and 8 bases had no gene match. CDR1 SGHNT and CDR2 YYREEE come from the germline V gene (reference sequence). The length of the CDR3 is 16 residues. The CDR3 here is CASSSRTGVPNYGYTF. The CDR3 DNA follows: TGTGCCAGCAGCTCCCGGACAGGTGTTCCTAACTATGGCTACACCTTC.

The chain employs TRBV9 and TRBJ1-5; D possibly corresponds to TRBD1 (6 bases). CDR1 SGDLS and CDR2 YYNGEE come from the germline V gene. The V and J ends lost 0 bases and 5 bases respectively, with 12 bases between them. The CDR3 has 15 amino acids. CDR3 DNA sequence: TGTGCCAGCAGCGTAGAGGGGGGGGTGGATCAGCCCCAGCATTTT. Its translation: CASSVEGGVDQPQHF.

This clone has just a few counts. The rearrangement joins TRBV19 to TRBJ1-2; no reliable D call. This CDR3 is built from 11 residues. V was pared by 4 bases and J by 8 bases, with 8 bases between. In germline, CDR1 is LNHDA, CDR2 SQIVND (reference sequence). The CDR3 here is CASSTPLGYTF. The CDR3 nucleotides read TGTGCCAGTAGTACCCCCCTGGGCTACACCTTC.

The genes are TRBV5-6 and TRBJ1-2, with D possibly TRBD1 on 6 matching bases. Trimming removed 5 bases from V and 2 bases from J, with 13 bases in between. The germline gives CDR1 SGHDT, CDR2 YYEEEE. The CDR3 has 14 residues. This chain's CDR3 is CASSSLDRNYGYTF. The CDR3 region has the DNA TGTGCCAGCAGTTCTTTGGACAGAAACTATGGCTACACCTTC.

The J gene is TRBJ2-1, the V gene TRBV2; D might be TRBD2 (6 bases). V gave up 5 bases and J gave up 6 bases, with 17 bases separating them. Germline V CDR1 and CDR2: SNHLY, FYNNEI. The CDR3 totals 15 residues. The CDR3 reads CASSFRGVGPNEQFF. CDR3 in DNA: TGTGCCAGCAGTTTCCGCGGGGTGGGGCCCAATGAGCAGTTCTTC.

This clone came up once. This chain links TRBV21-1 with TRBJ2-1. TRBV21-1 is a recognized pseudogene. The CDR3 length is 14 residues. The CDR3 DNA reads as TGTGCCAGCACCCCAGGGGGGGGAAGTTATGAGCAGTTCTTC. Translated, it gives CASTPGGGSYEQFF.

This sequence joins TRBV7-3 and TRBJ2-5; D might be TRBD1 or TRBD2, each matching 7 bases. The CDR3 runs 16 residues. Trimming took 5 bases from V and 4 from J, leaving 20 bases between them. Germline V gives CDR1 SGHTA, CDR2 FQGTGA. The chain's CDR3 is CASSNSHGGTAETQYF. In DNA form, the CDR3 reads TGTGCCAGCAGCAACTCTCACGGGGGGACAGCAGAGACCCAGTACTTC.

The chain is built from TRBV5-1 and TRBJ2-2, with D tentatively TRBD1 (5 bases). Germline V lookup: CDR1 SGHRS, CDR2 YFSETQ. The V end was cut by 4 bases, the J end by 4 bases, with 20 bases between. This CDR3 has 17 residues. The CDR3 DNA follows: TGCGCCAGCAGCCCTGGTTTCCCAGGGTCGGGCACCGGGGAGCTGTTTTTT. Protein product: CASSPGFPGSGTGELFF.